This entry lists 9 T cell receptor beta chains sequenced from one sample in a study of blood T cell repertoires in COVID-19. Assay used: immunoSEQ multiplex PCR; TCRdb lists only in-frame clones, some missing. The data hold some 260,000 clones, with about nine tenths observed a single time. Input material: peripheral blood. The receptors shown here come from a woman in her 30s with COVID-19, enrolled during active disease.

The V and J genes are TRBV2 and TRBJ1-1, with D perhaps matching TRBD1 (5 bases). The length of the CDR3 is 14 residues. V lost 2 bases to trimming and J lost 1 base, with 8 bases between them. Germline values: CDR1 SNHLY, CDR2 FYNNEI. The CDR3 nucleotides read TGTGCCAGCAGTGAATTGGGGGGGAACACTGAAGCTTTCTTT. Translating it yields CASSELGGNTEAFF.

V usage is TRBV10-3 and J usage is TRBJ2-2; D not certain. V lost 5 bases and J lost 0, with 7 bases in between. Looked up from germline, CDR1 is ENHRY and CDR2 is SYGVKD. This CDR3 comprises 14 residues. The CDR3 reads CAISPTSNTGELFF. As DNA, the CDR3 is TGTGCCATCAGTCCGACATCGAACACCGGGGAGCTGTTTTTT.

The CDR3 DNA reads as TGTGCCAGCAGCCCAAACTGTAACCGCTACAATGAGCAGTTCTTC. Its protein is CASSPNCNRYNEQFF. The chain couples TRBV3-1 (or the pseudogene TRBV3-2) to TRBJ2-1; D not resolved. Germline V gives CDR1 LGHDT, CDR2 YNNKEL (reference sequence). There are 15 residues in the CDR3. V lost 4 bases, J lost 3 bases, and 13 bases lay in between.

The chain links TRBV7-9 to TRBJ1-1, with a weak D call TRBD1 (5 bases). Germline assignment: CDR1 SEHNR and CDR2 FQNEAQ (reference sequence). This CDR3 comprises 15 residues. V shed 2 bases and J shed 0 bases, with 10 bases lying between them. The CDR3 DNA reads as TGTGCCAGCAGCTTATCCCAGGGAATGAACACTGAAGCTTTCTTT. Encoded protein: CASSLSQGMNTEAFF.

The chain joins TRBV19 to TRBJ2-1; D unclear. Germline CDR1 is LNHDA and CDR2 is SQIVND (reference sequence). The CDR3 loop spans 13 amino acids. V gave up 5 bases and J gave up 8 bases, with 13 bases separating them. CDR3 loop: CASSVLVGHEQFF. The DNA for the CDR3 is TGTGCCAGTAGTGTTCTAGTCGGCCATGAGCAGTTCTTC.

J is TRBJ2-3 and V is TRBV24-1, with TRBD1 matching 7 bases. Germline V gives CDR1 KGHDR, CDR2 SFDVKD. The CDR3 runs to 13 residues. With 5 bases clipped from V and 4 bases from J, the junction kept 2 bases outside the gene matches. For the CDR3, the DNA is TGTGCCACCAGTGCCACAGGGGCAGATACGCAGTATTTT. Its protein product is CATSATGADTQYF.

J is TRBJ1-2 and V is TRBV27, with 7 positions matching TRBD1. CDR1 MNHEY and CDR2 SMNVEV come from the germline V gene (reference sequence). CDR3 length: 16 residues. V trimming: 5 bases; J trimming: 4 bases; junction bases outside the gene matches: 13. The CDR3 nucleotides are TGTGCCAGCAGTACCCTTAGGGGGCGCTGGCCCTATGGCTACACCTTC. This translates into CASSTLRGRWPYGYTF.

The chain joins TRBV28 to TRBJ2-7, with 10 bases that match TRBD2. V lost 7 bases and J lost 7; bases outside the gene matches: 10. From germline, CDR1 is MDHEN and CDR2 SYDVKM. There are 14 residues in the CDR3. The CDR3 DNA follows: TGTGCCAGCAAAGCCGGTCTAGCGGGGGATGAGCAGTACTTC. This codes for CASKAGLAGDEQYF.

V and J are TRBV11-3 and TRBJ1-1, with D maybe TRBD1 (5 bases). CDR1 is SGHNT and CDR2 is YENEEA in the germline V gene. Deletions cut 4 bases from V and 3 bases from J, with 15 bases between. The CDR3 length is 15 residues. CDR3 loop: CASSSLGRGDTEAFF. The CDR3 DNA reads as TGTGCCAGCAGCTCCTTGGGGAGGGGCGACACTGAAGCTTTCTTT.